The sequence of this T cell receptor (beta chain) was determined in a study of CD8 T cells in ankylosing spondylitis. Study-level results: The clones that were linked to disease were reported to be significantly enriched in matched synovial fluid samples from ankylosing spondylitis patients. Several of the motif variants were reported before in synovial fluid and blood from reactive arthritis. Blood of patients with ankylosing spondylitis appeared to be characterized by a TCR beta motif of 8 or 9 highly homologous variants.

The germline V and J ends were trimmed by 5 bases and 4 bases, with 16 bases remaining between them. CDR1 and CDR2 from the germline V gene are SGHRS and YFSETQ. CDR3 length equals 15 residues. Using quantitative 5'-RACE with molecular barcodes, the authors made TCR beta libraries. TCRdb itself ran the 5' RACE reads through MiXCR, one entry per CDR3 protein. This table has 350,000 to 400,000 distinct CDR3 sequences, more than 20% appearing once. Points on this clonotype: Its antigen remains unidentified.

This chain uses TRBV5-1 with TRBJ2-1; D could derive from TRBD1 or TRBD2 (5 bases each). The clonotype originates from a male donor with ankylosing spondylitis or in good health (not recorded which). The source material was blood, either unsorted or a sorted T cell fraction (not recorded which). The CDR3 DNA reads TGCGCCAGCAGGCCCCGGGACGGAACATACAATGAGCAGTTCTTC. Protein product: CASRPRDGTYNEQFF.